This TCR beta chain was identified in a study of OX40 agonist ivuxolimab in advanced cancers. The study in broad terms: Ivuxolimab, which targeted the costimulatory receptor OX40 (CD134), was an agonistic, fully human IgG2 monoclonal antibody. The paper covers the monotherapy dose-escalation part of the phase I ivuxolimab trial, which included N ≈ 52 patients. Of the approximately 50 dose-escalation patients, hepatocellular carcinoma was present in 19, melanoma in approximately 15, renal cell carcinoma in 9 and head and neck cancer in 9. Intravenous ivuxolimab was administered to patients every 2 weeks at six dose levels: 0.01, 0.1, 0.3, 1.5, 3 and 10 mg/kg. Partial responses occurred in three dose-escalation patients, of whom one had hepatocellular carcinoma and two had cutaneous melanoma. The purpose of peripheral TCRbeta sequencing was to test whether ivuxolimab changed TCR sequence diversity and led to clonal T-cell expansion. Prior anti-PD-1, anti-PD-L1 or anti-CTLA-4 therapy was permitted, and checkpoint inhibitors had been received by 40% to 50% of dose-escalation patients. A male proportion of about 79% and a mean age of 60 years, ranging from roughly 23 to 79, were recorded for the dose-escalation cohort. Findings and caveats that apply to the study as a whole: After ivuxolimab, expanded clones were on average more numerous among CD8+ T cells than among CD4+ T cells. The antigen specificity of the clonally expanded peripheral T cells was not determined. At doses from 0.1 to 3.0 mg/kg, clonal expansion was seen in both CD4+ and CD8+ blood T cells between baseline and week 6. In the 0.1-3.0 mg/kg groups, partial responders were among the patients with the lowest normalized peripheral clonal expansion, particularly in CD8+ T cells. Low levels of normalized T-cell clonal expansion were also seen in some patients who did not respond.

The trial excluded patients who had a history of autoimmune disease or were on systemic immunosuppression. Peripheral blood for TCR sequencing was collected from all dose cohorts at baseline, on cycle 4 day 1, and on cycle 7 day 1. Samples were obtained from an open-label, multicenter, first-in-human phase I dose-escalation trial of ivuxolimab. Adults with locally advanced or metastatic melanoma, renal cell, hepatocellular, or head and neck squamous cell carcinoma were enrolled in the trial. Before TCR sequencing, CD4+ T cells and CD8+ T cells were sorted from peripheral blood as separate populations. Genomic DNA was isolated from the sorted cells so that the TCRbeta CDR3 region could be sequenced. The immunoSEQ Assay was used for sequencing of TCRbeta CDR3 regions. Here the immuneACCESS table is served through TCRdb, limited to in-frame sequences with V and J called. Missing clones are a known gap in these copies; in checked studies unresolved V genes cover under half, and the rest lacks a known reason. The sample includes 20,000 to 25,000 clones, with roughly 93% observed a single time. The ten largest clonotypes hold approximately 49% of the sample.

As encoded in the germline V gene, CDR1 is SGHVS while CDR2 is FQNEAQ. Measured from the cysteine to the phenylalanine, the CDR3 is 15 residues long. Only the CDR3 portion is preserved as DNA: 45 bases, with reading frame beginning at the first base. After removal of 8 bases from V and 0 bases from J, the junction retains 6 bases not matched to a gene. Note on this clone: Its specific antigen is unknown. No much larger clone is present one base from it, and per-base qualities are unavailable.

The chain couples TRBV7-8 to TRBJ2-7; 11 central nucleotides agree with TRBD2. This receptor was obtained from an adult with an advanced solid tumor such as melanoma, head and neck, liver or kidney cancer. Sequencing was performed on CD4+ or CD8+ T cells sorted from blood, taken in a trial of the OX40 agonist ivuxolimab. The CDR3 region: CASGSGRAVSYEQYF. In nucleotides, the sequence is TGTGCCAGCGGTAGCGGGAGGGCCGTCTCCTACGAGCAGTACTTC.